This TCR beta chain is drawn from a study of T cell responses to AZD1222 COVID-19 vaccine. Regarding the study as a whole: Baseline testing showed seropositivity in only six AZD1222 recipients. Possibly, clonal diversity was underestimated; donors were largely white British and included more females.

Note on this clone: The antigen is not known.

Produced via immunoSEQ multiplex PCR; TCRdb's table is partial and in-frame only. The sample holds more than 50,000 clones, roughly 88% seen once. The CDR3 loop spans 16 amino acids. Germline V gene sequence: CDR1 MNHEY, CDR2 SMNVEV (reference sequence). Trimming cost V 6 bases and J 3 bases, with 18 bases left between them. The TCR originated in an adult in good health. The V call is TRBV27, the J call TRBJ2-1; D remains ambiguous. The sequencing used peripheral blood, collected on day 0 of AZD1222 vaccination. Here the CDR3 reads CASSEYRGIFYNEQFF. DNA of the CDR3: TGTGCCAGCAGCGAGTACCGAGGCATATTCTACAATGAGCAGTTCTTC.